This T cell receptor beta chain emerged from a study of cytomegalovirus exposure and HLA in healthy donors. The study, taken as a whole, reports: A later analysis showed TCR association rates differing by HLA locus, peaking at DRB1 and lowest at HLA-C. In a later analysis, TCR beta V- and J-gene trimming showed a link to a missense DCLRE1C variant. In an earlier analysis, most TCR beta V segments were productive about 90% or about 30% of the time.

Amplification used 60 Vbeta primers and 13 Jbeta primers. Under the authors' procedure: In a later analysis, tens of millions of unique TCR beta chains included roughly 11 million shared by two or more donors. Here immunoSEQ multiplex PCR was the method, and the copy in TCRdb shows in-frame clones only, minus some. V, J and clone size are taken as reported in that table, and D and trimming were inferred from the DNA itself. The sample holds some 82,000 clones. As to this clone: Its target is not known.

The CDR3 is 15 amino acids. From germline, CDR1 is SQVTM and CDR2 ANQGSEA. V lost 6 bases to trimming and J lost 2 bases; unmatched junction nucleotides: 10. The material sequenced was PBMCs. This sequence joins TRBV29-1 and TRBJ1-3; 7 bases map to TRBD1. This sequence was found in a woman aged 30 to 39 in good health and CMV-seronegative. CDR3 coding DNA: TGCAGCGTGGCCAACGAGGGGACAGCTGGAAACACCATATATTTT. Amino acids: CSVANEGTAGNTIYF.